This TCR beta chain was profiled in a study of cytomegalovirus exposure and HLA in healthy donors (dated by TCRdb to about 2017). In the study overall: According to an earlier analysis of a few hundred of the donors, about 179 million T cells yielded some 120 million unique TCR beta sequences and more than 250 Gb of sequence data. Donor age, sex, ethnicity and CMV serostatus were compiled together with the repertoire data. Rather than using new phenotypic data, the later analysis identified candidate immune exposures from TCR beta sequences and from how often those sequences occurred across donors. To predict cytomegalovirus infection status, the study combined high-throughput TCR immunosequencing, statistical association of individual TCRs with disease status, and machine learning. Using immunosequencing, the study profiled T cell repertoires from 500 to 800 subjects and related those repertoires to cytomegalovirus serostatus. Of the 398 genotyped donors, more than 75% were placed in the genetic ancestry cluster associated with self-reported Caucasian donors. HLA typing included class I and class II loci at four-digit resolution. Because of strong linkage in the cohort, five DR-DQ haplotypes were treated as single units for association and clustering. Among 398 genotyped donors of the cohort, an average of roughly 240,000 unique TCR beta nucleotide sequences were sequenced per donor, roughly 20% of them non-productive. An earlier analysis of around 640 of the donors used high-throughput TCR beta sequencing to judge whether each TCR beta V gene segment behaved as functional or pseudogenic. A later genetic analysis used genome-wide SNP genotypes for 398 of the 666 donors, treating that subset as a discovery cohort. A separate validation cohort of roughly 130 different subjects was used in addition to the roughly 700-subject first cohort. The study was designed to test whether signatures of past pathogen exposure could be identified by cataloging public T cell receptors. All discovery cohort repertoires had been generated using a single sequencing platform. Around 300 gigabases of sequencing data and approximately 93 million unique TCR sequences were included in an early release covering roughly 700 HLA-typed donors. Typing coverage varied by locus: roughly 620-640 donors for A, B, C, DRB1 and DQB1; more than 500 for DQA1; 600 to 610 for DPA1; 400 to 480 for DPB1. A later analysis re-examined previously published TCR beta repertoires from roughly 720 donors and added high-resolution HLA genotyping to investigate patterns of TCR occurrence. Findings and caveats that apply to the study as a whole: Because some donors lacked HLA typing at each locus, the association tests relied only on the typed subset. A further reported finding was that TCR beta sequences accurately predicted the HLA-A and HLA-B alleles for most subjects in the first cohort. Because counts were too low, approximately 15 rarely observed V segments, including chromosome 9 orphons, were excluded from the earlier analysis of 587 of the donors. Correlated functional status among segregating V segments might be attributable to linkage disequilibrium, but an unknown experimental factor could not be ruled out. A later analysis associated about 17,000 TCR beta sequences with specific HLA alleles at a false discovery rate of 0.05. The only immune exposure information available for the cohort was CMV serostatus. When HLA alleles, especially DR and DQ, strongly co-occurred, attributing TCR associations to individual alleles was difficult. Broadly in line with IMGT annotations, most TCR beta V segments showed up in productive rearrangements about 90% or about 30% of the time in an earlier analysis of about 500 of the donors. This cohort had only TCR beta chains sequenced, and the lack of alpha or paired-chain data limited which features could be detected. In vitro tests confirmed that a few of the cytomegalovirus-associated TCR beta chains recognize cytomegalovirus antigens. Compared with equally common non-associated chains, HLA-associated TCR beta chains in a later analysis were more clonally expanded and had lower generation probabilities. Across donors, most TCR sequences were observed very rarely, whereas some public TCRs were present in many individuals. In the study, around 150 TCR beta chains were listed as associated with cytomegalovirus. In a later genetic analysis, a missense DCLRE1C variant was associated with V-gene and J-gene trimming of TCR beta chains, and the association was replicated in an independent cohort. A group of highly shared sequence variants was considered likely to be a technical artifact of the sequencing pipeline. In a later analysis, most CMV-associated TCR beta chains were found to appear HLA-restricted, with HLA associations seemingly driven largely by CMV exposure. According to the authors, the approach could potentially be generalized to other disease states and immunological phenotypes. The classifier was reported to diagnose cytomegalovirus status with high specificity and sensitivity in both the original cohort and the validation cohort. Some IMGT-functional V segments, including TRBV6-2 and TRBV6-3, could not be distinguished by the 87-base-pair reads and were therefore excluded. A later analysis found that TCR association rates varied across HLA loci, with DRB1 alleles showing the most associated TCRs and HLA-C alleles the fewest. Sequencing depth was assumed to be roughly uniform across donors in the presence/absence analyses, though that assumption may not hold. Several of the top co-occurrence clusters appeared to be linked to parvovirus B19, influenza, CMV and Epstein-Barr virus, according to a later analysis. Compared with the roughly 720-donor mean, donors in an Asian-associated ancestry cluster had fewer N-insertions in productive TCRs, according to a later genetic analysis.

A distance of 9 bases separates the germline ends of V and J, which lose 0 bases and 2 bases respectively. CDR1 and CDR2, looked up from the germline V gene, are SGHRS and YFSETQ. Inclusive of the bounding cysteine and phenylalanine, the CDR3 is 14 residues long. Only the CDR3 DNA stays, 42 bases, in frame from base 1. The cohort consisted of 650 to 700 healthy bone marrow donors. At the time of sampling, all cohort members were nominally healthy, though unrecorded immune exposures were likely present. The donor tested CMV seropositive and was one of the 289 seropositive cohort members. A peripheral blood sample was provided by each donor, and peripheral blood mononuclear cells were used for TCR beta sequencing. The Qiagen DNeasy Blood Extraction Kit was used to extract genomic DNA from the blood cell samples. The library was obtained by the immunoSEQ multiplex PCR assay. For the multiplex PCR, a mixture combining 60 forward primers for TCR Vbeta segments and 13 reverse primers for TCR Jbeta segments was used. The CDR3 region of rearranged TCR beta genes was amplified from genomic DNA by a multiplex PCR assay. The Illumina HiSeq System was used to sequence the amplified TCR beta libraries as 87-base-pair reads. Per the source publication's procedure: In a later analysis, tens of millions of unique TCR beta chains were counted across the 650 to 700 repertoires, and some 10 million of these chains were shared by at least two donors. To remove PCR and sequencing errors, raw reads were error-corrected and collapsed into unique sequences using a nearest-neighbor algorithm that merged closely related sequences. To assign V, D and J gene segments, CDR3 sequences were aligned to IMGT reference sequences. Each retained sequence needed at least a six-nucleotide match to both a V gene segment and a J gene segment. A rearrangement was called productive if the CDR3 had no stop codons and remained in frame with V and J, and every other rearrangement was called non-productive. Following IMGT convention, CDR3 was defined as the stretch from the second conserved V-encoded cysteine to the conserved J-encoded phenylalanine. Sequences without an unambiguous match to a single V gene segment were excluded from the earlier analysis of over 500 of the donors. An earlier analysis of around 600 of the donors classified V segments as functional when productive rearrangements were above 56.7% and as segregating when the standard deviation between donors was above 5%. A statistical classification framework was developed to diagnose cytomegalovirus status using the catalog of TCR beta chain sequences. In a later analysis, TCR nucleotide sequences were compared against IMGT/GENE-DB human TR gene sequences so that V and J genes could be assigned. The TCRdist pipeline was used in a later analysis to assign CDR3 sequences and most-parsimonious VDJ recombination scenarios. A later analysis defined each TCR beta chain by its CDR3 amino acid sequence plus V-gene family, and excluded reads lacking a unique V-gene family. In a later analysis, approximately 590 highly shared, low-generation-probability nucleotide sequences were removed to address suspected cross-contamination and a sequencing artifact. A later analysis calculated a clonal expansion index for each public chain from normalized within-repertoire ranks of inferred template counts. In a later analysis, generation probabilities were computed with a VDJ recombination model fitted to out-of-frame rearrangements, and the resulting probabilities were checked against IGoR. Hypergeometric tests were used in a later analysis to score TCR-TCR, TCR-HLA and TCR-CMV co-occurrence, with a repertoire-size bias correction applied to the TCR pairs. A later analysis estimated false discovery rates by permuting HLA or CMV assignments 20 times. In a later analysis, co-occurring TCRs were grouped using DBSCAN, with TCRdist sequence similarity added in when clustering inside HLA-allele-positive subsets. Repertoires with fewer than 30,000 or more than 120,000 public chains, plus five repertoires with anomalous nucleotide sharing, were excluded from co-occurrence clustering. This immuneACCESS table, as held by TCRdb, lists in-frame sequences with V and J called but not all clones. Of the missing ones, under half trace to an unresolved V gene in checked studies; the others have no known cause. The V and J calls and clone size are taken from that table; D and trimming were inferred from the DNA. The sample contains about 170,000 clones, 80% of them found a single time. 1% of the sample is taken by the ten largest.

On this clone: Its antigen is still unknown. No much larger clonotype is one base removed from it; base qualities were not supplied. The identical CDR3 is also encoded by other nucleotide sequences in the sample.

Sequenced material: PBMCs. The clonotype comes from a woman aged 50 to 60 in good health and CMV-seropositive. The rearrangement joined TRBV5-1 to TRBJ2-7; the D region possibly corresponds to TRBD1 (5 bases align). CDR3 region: CASSLGGAAYEQYF. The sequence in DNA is TGCGCCAGCAGCTTGGGTGGGGCCGCCTACGAGCAGTACTTC.